Listed below are T cell receptor beta chains from one sample, sequenced in a study of patients and donors after allogeneic stem cell transplantation. TCRdb reprocessed the RT-PCR reads via MiXCR and lists one record per CDR3 protein. The table has 65,000 to 80,000 distinct CDR3 sequences, more than 25% seen once; the top ten hold about a quarter. Sample: blood, either unsorted or a sorted T cell fraction (not recorded which). Receptors originate from a human donor who was either an allogeneic HSCT recipient or a stem cell or donor lymphocyte infusion donor (not recorded which). It is not recorded whose cells these are; they may come from a transplant donor. Both conserved end residues are part of each CDR3. Each record gives: CDR3 length, V gene, D gene, J gene, CDR3 protein. D genes are given only for firm matches.

14	TRBV12-3/TRBV12-4	NA	TRBJ2-3	CASRGGSSTDTQYF
11	TRBV4-2	NA	TRBJ2-7	CASSQGKEQYF
15	TRBV12-3/TRBV12-4	NA	TRBJ2-2	CASPLGPSYTGELFF
12	TRBV12-3/TRBV12-4	NA	TRBJ2-7	CASTDSYYEQYF
13	TRBV6-5	TRBD1	TRBJ2-7	CASSPGQGWRQYF
12	TRBV20-1	NA	TRBJ2-3	CSATYRANTQYF
17	TRBV6-5	NA	TRBJ1-1	CASSYSALRGVGTEAFF
15	TRBV19	NA	TRBJ2-1	CASKASFVYADEQFF
13	TRBV19	NA	TRBJ1-1	CASSITGGTEAFF
16	TRBV5-1	TRBD1	TRBJ2-3	CASSLDNRGRTDTQYF
14	TRBV5-1	NA	TRBJ2-1	CASSSGRLDGEQFF
13	TRBV4-1	NA	TRBJ1-4	CASSQVLPEKLFF
14	TRBV10-3	NA	TRBJ1-4	CAISEGGSNEKLFF
17	TRBV12-3/TRBV12-4	NA	TRBJ1-4	CASSFPTSAALNEKLFF
14	TRBV11-2	NA	TRBJ1-1	CASSLRVGYDKAFF
18	TRBV6-2/TRBV6-3	TRBD1	TRBJ1-5	CASSQKRRGLRRDQPQHF
13	TRBV11-3	NA	TRBJ2-5	CASSATTEETQYF
13	TRBV7-7	NA	TRBJ2-2	CASSLGKTGELFF
13	TRBV20-1	NA	TRBJ1-2	CSPSRGQNYGYTF
13	TRBV7-6	NA	TRBJ2-5	CASSLVGRETQYF
16	TRBV7-9	NA	TRBJ2-3	CASSLGQVIPTDTQYF
12	TRBV28	NA	TRBJ1-5	CASTGSNQPQHF
15	TRBV12-3/TRBV12-4	NA	TRBJ2-2	CASSKGRTATGELFF
13	TRBV3-1	NA	TRBJ1-5	CASSQEGYQPQHF
16	TRBV5-1	NA	TRBJ2-1	CASSLDRAAVGNEQFF
15	TRBV20-1	TRBD1	TRBJ1-1	CSARDSDRGFTEAFF
16	TRBV3-1	NA	TRBJ1-1	CASSQVPFRMNTEAFF
13	TRBV9	NA	TRBJ1-1	CASSVDYNTEAFF
18	TRBV5-6	TRBD2	TRBJ2-1	CASNWGRALSGGYNEQFF
15	TRBV7-8	NA	TRBJ1-3	CASSSGGGSGNTIYF
17	TRBV7-9	NA	TRBJ1-1	CASSDAGTPRGSTEAFF
15	TRBV24-1	TRBD2	TRBJ2-2	CATSDHRGGAGELFF
16	TRBV10-3	NA	TRBJ2-3	CAIRTTPGLVADTQYF
16	TRBV18	NA	TRBJ2-7	CASSPPITMSSYEQYF
15	TRBV5-1	TRBD2	TRBJ2-3	CASSFSLAGPDTQYF
16	TRBV12-3/TRBV12-4	NA	TRBJ1-6	CASSLLPPPYNSPLHF
13	TRBV20-1	NA	TRBJ2-7	CSARGTGVGEQYF
18	TRBV3-1	TRBD2	TRBJ2-1	CASSQGYLGTSGYNEQFF
16	TRBV12-3/TRBV12-4	NA	TRBJ2-3	CASTHHRGGSTDTQYF
14	TRBV27	TRBD1	TRBJ1-5	CASSLGGGSQPQHF
14	TRBV6-5	TRBD1	TRBJ1-1	CASSKRGRDTEAFF
14	TRBV6-5	NA	TRBJ2-5	CASSSYRKKETQYF
13	TRBV6-5	TRBD1	TRBJ1-1	CASVLRGGTEAFF
11	TRBV7-2	NA	TRBJ2-3	CASSLVDTQYF
14	TRBV12-3/TRBV12-4	NA	TRBJ2-3	CASSSWGVADTQYF
16	TRBV2	TRBD2	TRBJ2-1	CASSSTTSGLYNEQFF